The T cell receptor (beta chain) described here comes from a study of cytomegalovirus exposure and HLA in healthy donors. The CDR3 covers 13 residues. Trimming left V 5 bases short and J 3 bases short, with 11 bases between. Germline CDR1 reads SGHVS; CDR2 reads FNYEAQ. The assay was immunoSEQ multiplex PCR, and TCRdb's table has in-frame clones only and misses some. This table has 68,000 or so clones, about 90% appearing once. The sequence was obtained from a man younger than 30 in good health and CMV-seronegative. The specimen sequenced was PBMCs. The chain is built from TRBV7-6 and TRBJ2-7, with D hard to call. CDR3 bases: TGTGCCAGCAGCCTACAGTCTTACTACGAGCAGTACTTC. It yields the protein CASSLQSYYEQYF.